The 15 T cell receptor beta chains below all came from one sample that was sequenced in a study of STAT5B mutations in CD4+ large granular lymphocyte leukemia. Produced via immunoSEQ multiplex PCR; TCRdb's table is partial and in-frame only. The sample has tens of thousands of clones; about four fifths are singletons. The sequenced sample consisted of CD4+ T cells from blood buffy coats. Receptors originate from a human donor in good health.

The CDR3, as DNA: TGTGCCAGCAGTTCGGGACAGGACTCCTACGAGCAGTACTTC. Translation: CASSSGQDSYEQYF. The rearrangement joins TRBV5-4 to TRBJ2-7; 8 bases map to TRBD1. Germline-derived CDR1 and CDR2 are SGHNT and YYREEE (reference sequence). With 5 bases clipped from V and 0 bases from J, the junction kept 4 bases outside the gene matches. This CDR3 has 14 residues.

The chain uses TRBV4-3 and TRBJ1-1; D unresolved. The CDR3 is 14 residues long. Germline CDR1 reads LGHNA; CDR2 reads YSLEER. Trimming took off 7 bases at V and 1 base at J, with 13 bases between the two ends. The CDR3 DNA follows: TGCGCCAGCAACTATATGTACGCGAACACTGAAGCTTTCTTT. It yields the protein CASNYMYANTEAFF.

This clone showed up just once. Here the CDR3 DNA reads TGTGCCAGCAGCCCTCCCCCCCCGAGGTCCTACGAGCAGTACTTC. Its protein is CASSPPPPRSYEQYF. V gene TRBV11-1 combines with J gene TRBJ2-7; D uncertain. CDR1 SGHAT and CDR2 FQDESV come from the germline V gene (reference sequence). The germline V and J ends were trimmed by 5 bases and 1 base, with 15 bases remaining between them. CDR3 length: 15 amino acids.

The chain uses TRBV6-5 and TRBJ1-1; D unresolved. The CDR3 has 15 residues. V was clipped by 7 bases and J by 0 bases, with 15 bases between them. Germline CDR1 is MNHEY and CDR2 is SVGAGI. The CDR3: CASTRPGRMNTEAFF. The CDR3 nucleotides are TGTGCCAGCACTAGACCCGGACGGATGAACACTGAAGCTTTCTTT.

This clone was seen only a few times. The CDR3 DNA reads as TGTGCCAGCAGTGGACAGAACTCCTACGAGCAGTACTTC. This codes for CASSGQNSYEQYF. This sequence joins TRBV27 and TRBJ2-7, with D possibly TRBD1 on 6 matching bases. Germline V CDR1 and CDR2: MNHEY, SMNVEV (reference sequence). V was cut by 5 bases and J by 0 bases, with 8 bases left in between. The CDR3 is 13 amino acids.

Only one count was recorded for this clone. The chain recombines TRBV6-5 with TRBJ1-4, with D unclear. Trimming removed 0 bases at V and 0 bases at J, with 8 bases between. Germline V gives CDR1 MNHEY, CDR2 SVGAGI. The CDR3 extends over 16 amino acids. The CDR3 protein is CASSYSWAATNEKLFF. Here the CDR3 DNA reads TGTGCCAGCAGTTACTCTTGGGCCGCAACTAATGAAAAACTGTTTTTT.

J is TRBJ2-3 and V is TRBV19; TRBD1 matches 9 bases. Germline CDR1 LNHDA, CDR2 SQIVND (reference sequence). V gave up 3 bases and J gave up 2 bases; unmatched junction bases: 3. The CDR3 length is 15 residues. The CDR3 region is CASSIRDRDTDTQYF. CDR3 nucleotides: TGTGCCAGTAGTATCCGGGACAGGGACACAGATACGCAGTATTTT.

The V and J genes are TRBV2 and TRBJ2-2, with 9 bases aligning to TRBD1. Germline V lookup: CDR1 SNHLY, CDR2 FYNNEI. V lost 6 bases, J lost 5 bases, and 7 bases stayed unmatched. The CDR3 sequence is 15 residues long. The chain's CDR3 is CASSRGTGRTGELFF. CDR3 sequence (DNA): TGTGCCAGCAGCCGAGGGACAGGGAGAACCGGGGAGCTGTTTTTT. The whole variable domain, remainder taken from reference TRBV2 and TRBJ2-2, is EPEVTQTPSHQVTQMGQEVILRCVPISNHLYFYWYRQILGQKVEFLVSFYNNEISEKSEIFDDQFSVERPDGSNFTLKIRSTKLEDSAMYFCASSRGTGRTGELFFGEGSRLTVL.

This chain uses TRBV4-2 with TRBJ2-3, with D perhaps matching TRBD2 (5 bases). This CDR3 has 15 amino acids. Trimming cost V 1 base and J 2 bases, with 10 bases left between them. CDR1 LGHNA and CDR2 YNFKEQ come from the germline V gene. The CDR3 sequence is CASSQVEGATDTQYF. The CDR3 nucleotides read TGTGCCAGCAGCCAAGTTGAGGGAGCCACAGATACGCAGTATTTT.

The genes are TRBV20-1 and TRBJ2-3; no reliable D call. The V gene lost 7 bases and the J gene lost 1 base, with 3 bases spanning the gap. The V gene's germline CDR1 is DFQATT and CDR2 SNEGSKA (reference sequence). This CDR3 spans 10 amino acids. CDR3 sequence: CSGRTDTQYF. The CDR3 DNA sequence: TGCAGTGGCCGCACAGATACGCAGTATTTT.

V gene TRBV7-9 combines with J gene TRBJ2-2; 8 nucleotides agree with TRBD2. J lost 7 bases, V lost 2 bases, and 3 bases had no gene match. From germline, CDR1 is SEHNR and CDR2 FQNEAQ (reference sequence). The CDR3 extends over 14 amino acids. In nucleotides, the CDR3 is TGTGCCAGCAGCTTACGTGCGGGGGGCGGGGAGCTGTTTTTT. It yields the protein CASSLRAGGGELFF.

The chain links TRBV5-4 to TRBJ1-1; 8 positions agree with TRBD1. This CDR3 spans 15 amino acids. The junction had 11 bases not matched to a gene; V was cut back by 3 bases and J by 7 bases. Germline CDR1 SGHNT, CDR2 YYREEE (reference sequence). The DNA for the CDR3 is TGTGCCAGCAGCTCGCGGACAGGGTCAAATGGTGAAGCTTTCTTT. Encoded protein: CASSSRTGSNGEAFF.

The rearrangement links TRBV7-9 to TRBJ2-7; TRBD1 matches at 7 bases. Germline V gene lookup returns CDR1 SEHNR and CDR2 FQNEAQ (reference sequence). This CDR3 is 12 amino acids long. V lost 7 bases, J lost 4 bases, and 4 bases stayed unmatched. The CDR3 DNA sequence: TGTGCCAGCAACACAGGGGAATACGAGCAGTACTTC. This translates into CASNTGEYEQYF.

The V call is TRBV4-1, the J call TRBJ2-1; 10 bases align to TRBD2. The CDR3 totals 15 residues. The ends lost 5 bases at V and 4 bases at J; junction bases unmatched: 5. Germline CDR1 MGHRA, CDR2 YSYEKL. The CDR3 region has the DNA TGCGCCAGCAGCTACGGACTAGCGGCTTACAATGAGCAGTTCTTC. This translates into CASSYGLAAYNEQFF.

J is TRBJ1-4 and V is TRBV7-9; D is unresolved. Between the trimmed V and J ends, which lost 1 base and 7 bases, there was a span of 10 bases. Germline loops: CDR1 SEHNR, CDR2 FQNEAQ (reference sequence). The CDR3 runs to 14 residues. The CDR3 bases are TGTGCCAGCAGCTTAGGGGGAGGTGGTGAAAAACTGTTTTTT. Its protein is CASSLGGGGEKLFF.